The 2 T cell receptor beta chains below were found in one sample sequenced in a study of naive and memory T cell subsets. An equimolar mix of two oligonucleotides served as the beta constant-region primer for TRBC1 and TRBC2. Nested alpha and beta constant-region primers with the SP2 primer drove four PCR rounds on ligated cDNA. Each CDR3 protein gets one entry after TCRdb re-called the UMI-ligation and nested PCR reads with MiXCR. Of about 120,000 distinct CDR3 sequences detected, approximately 37% appear once; the ten largest clones hold 0.9%. The sequenced sample consisted of central memory CD4+ T cells from blood. Source of these receptors: a human donor in good health.

The rearrangement links TRBV5-1 to TRBJ2-1; 11 bases match TRBD2. The CDR3 runs 15 residues. The ends lost 3 bases at V and 6 bases at J; junction bases unmatched: 5. Germline CDR1 and CDR2: SGHRS and YFSETQ. The DNA for the CDR3 is TGCGCCAGCAGCTCCGGGACTAGCGGACTCAATGAGCAGTTCTTC. It is translated as CASSSGTSGLNEQFF.

The chain combines TRBV30 with TRBJ1-5; 8 bases align to TRBD1. The CDR3 totals 13 residues. From germline, CDR1 is GTSNPN and CDR2 SVGIG (reference sequence). After removal of 1 base from V and 7 bases from J, the junction contained 3 bases not matched to a gene. The CDR3 DNA is TGTGCCTGGAGTGAAGACAGGGGACAGCCCCAGCATTTT. Its translation: CAWSEDRGQPQHF.